This paragraph covers one T cell receptor (beta chain) sequence. Its antigen is currently unknown. TCRdb keeps only in-frame clones here, not all; method: immunoSEQ multiplex PCR. The sample shows about 4,900 clones, around 80% of them seen only once. Trimming stripped 1 base from V and 4 bases from J, with 11 bases between. The CDR3 is 14 amino acids. Germline V CDR1 and CDR2: SNHLY, FYNNEI. These data are taken from a study of immune cell composition in non-small cell lung cancer. Study-level points and caveats: Overall clonality, unlike maximal tumour-associated clone frequency, did not predict TIL reactivity. Squamous carcinomas (approximately 80%) more often had tumour-associated clones >0.5% than adenocarcinomas (roughly 35%).

The gene calls are TRBV2 and TRBJ2-7; perhaps TRBD2 as D (6 bases). Sequencing was done on a sample of lung tumor tissue. This TCR derives from a human donor with non-small cell lung cancer. The CDR3 loop reads CASSEEGAGYEQYF. In DNA form, the CDR3 reads TGTGCCAGCAGTGAAGAAGGGGCGGGATACGAGCAGTACTTC.